These T cell receptor beta chains were read from a single sample in a study of blood T cell repertoires in COVID-19. Method: immunoSEQ multiplex PCR; TCRdb's copy keeps in-frame clones and lacks some. The sample holds 120,000 to 150,000 clones, around 83% seen once. The specimen sequenced was PBMCs or T cells enriched from blood (not recorded which). The receptors come from a woman in her fifties or sixties who had been exposed to COVID-19. Each CDR3 is given with its conserved first and last residue. A D gene is named only where the DNA matches it firmly. Expanded clones get a size class; other rows say once, few or many, or leave the size out.

d_call clone_size j_call v_call cdr3_aa cdr3_nt
NA NA TRBJ1-1 TRBV10-3 CAIRPGKLNTEAFF TGTGCCATCCGACCAGGGAAATTGAACACTGAAGCTTTCTTT
TRBD2 NA TRBJ2-3 TRBV10-3 CAISESGTSTDTQYF TGTGCCATCAGTGAGTCCGGGACTAGTACAGATACGCAGTATTTT
TRBD1 NA TRBJ1-5 TRBV29-1 CSVRGGTGVNQPQHF TGCAGCGTTAGGGGGGGGACAGGGGTTAATCAGCCCCAGCATTTT
TRBD1 NA TRBJ1-2 TRBV6-4 CASRGIQGDYNYGYTF TGTGCCAGCAGGGGGATACAGGGGGATTATAACTATGGCTACACCTTC
NA NA TRBJ2-3 TRBV3-1/TRBV3-2 CASSQDRRGTDTQYF TGTGCCAGCAGCCAAGATCGTCGGGGAACAGATACGCAGTATTTT
NA NA TRBJ2-7 TRBV27 CASSLGQEAYEQYF TGTGCCAGCAGTTTAGGGCAGGAGGCCTACGAGCAGTACTTC
TRBD1 NA TRBJ2-7 TRBV11-3 CASSLTGAHEQYF TGTGCCAGCAGCTTAACAGGGGCCCACGAGCAGTACTTC
TRBD1 NA TRBJ2-2 TRBV4-3 CASSQVPRGPGELFF TGCGCCAGCAGCCAAGTCCCCAGGGGGCCCGGGGAGCTGTTTTTT
TRBD1 NA TRBJ1-1 TRBV29-1 CSGDRGLGTEAFF TGCAGCGGGGACAGGGGGCTAGGGACTGAAGCTTTCTTT
NA NA TRBJ1-2 TRBV30 CAWSPRGALNYGYTF TGTGCCTGGAGCCCCCGGGGGGCCCTGAACTATGGCTACACCTTC
TRBD1 NA TRBJ2-7 TRBV5-1 CASSFQGQGYDEQYF TGCGCCAGCAGCTTCCAGGGACAGGGCTATGACGAGCAGTACTTC
TRBD1 few TRBJ1-5 TRBV6-5 CASSYSNRGKPQHF TGTGCCAGCAGTTACTCAAACAGGGGGAAGCCCCAGCATTTT
NA NA TRBJ1-5 TRBV10-3 CAISAIGVGSNQPQHF TGTGCCATCAGTGCAATCGGGGTAGGGAGCAATCAGCCCCAGCATTTT
NA NA TRBJ2-7 TRBV19 CASSPKPYSNYEQYF TGTGCCAGTAGTCCTAAACCTTACTCCAACTACGAGCAGTACTTC
NA NA TRBJ2-1 TRBV10-1 CASSADSYNEQFF TGCGCCAGCAGCGCGGACTCCTACAATGAGCAGTTCTTC
TRBD2 NA TRBJ2-1 TRBV7-3 CASSLTRGGNNEQFF TGTGCCAGCAGTTTAACGCGGGGGGGAAACAATGAGCAGTTCTTC
TRBD1 NA TRBJ1-2 TRBV9 CASSGTGQVNYGYTF TGTGCCAGCAGCGGAACGGGACAGGTGAACTATGGCTACACCTTC
NA once TRBJ1-5 TRBV10-3 CAISEGDRIGQPQHF TGTGCCATCAGTGAGGGCGACAGGATCGGTCAGCCCCAGCATTTT
TRBD2 NA TRBJ2-3 TRBV7-9 CASSLDGSGGTDTQYF TGTGCCAGCAGCTTAGATGGTAGCGGGGGCACAGATACGCAGTATTTT
TRBD1 NA TRBJ2-3 TRBV20-1 CSASEAVRTGGSDTQYF TGCAGTGCTAGTGAGGCTGTCAGGACAGGGGGCTCAGATACGCAGTATTTT
NA NA TRBJ1-1 TRBV7-9 CASSLFVGRGRNTEAFF TGTGCCAGCAGCTTATTTGTAGGGAGGGGTAGGAACACTGAAGCTTTCTTT
NA NA TRBJ1-5 TRBV30 CAWSVGGRQPQHF TGTGCCTGGAGTGTGGGGGGGCGTCAGCCCCAGCATTTT
NA once TRBJ1-2 TRBV19 CASSWGDSGYGYTF TGTGCCAGTAGTTGGGGGGATTCGGGCTATGGCTACACCTTC
NA NA TRBJ2-3 TRBV6-5 CASSRGTDTQYF TGTGCCAGCAGCCGGGGAACAGATACGCAGTATTTT
NA NA TRBJ1-5 TRBV29-1 CSVGREGDQPQHF TGCAGCGTTGGGAGGGAGGGGGATCAGCCCCAGCATTTT
TRBD2 NA TRBJ2-7 TRBV3-1/TRBV3-2 CASSPLAGGPYEQYF TGTGCCAGCAGCCCTTTAGCGGGAGGGCCCTACGAGCAGTACTTC
TRBD2 NA TRBJ2-1 TRBV7-2 CASTSGGAQFF TGTGCCAGCACGTCGGGAGGGGCGCAGTTCTTC
NA NA TRBJ1-4 TRBV7-8 CASSLLGPGVLFF TGTGCCAGCAGCCTTCTCGGACCAGGGGTGCTGTTTTTT
TRBD1 NA TRBJ1-6 TRBV19 CASRTGWNSPLHF TGTGCCAGTAGGACAGGGTGGAATTCACCCCTCCACTTT
TRBD1 NA TRBJ1-5 TRBV19 CASSNGADRGFYQPQHF TGTGCCAGTAGCAATGGGGCAGACAGGGGGTTTTATCAGCCCCAGCATTTT
NA NA TRBJ2-7 TRBV7-8 CASSLRAGPTYEQYF TGTGCCAGCAGCTTACGTGCGGGTCCGACCTACGAGCAGTACTTC